These 8 T cell receptor beta chains originate from one sample sequenced in a study of identical twins. MiXCR, applied by TCRdb to the 5' RACE reads, yields one record per CDR3 protein. The data show roughly 290,000 distinct CDR3 sequences, with less than 9.5% seen just once and 6% to 8.5% held by the top ten. The same data also contributed to another study, on yellow fever vaccine responses in identical twins.

Sample: CD8+ T cells sorted from blood. The receptors shown here come from a woman aged 18-30 years in good health.

This clonotype was counted ten times or more. J is TRBJ2-2 and V is TRBV29-1; D may be TRBD1 (5 bases). Germline V CDR1 and CDR2: SQVTM, ANQGSEA. The V end lost 7 bases, the J end lost 3 bases, and 12 bases lay between the germline ends. This CDR3 has 13 amino acids. CDR3 loop: CSGEQVDTGELFF. In DNA form, the CDR3 reads TGCAGCGGGGAACAGGTCGACACCGGGGAGCTGTTTTTT.

At least ten counts were recorded for this clonotype. The chain recombines TRBV12-3 or TRBV12-4 with TRBJ1-2, with 11 bases matching TRBD1. This CDR3 region has 16 residues. V was pared by 5 bases and J by 8 bases, with 13 bases of the junction left unmatched. The CDR3 region is CASSHGTGGYLEGYTF. CDR3 in DNA: TGTGCCAGCAGTCACGGGACAGGGGGTTACCTGGAGGGCTACACCTTC.

Many counts were recorded for this clonotype. CDR3 residues: CASSPWGGQETQYF. CDR3 in DNA: TGCGCCAGCAGCCCGTGGGGGGGACAAGAGACCCAGTACTTC. The V and J genes are TRBV5-1 and TRBJ2-5; TRBD2 aligns across 7 bases. CDR1 and CDR2 from the germline V gene are SGHRS and YFSETQ. V was pared by 4 bases and J by 2 bases, with 5 bases of the junction left unmatched. CDR3 size: 14 residues.

This clonotype showed up many times. The genes are TRBV12-3 or TRBV12-4 and TRBJ1-5; D possibly corresponds to TRBD1 (5 bases). This CDR3 spans 13 amino acids. Trimming took off 5 bases at V and 0 bases at J, with 5 bases between the two ends. The CDR3 sequence is CASSGGSNQPQHF. The CDR3 region has the DNA TGTGCCAGCAGTGGGGGTAGCAATCAGCCCCAGCATTTT.

This clonotype has a handful of counts. The rearrangement joins TRBV14 to TRBJ2-2; 8 nucleotides align to TRBD1. The CDR3 extends over 15 amino acids. V lost 1 base, J lost 6 bases, and 4 bases stayed unmatched. Germline CDR1 and CDR2: SGHDN and FVKESK. CDR3 residues: CASSQGTGYPGELFF. CDR3 coding DNA: TGTGCCAGCAGCCAAGGGACAGGGTATCCCGGGGAGCTGTTTTTT. The variable domain in full, with the rest retrieved from reference TRBV14 and TRBJ2-2, is EAGVTQFPSHSVIEKGQTVTLRCDPISGHDNLYWYRRVMGKEIKFLLHFVKESKQDESGMPNNRFLAERTGGTYSTLKVQPAELEDSGVYFCASSQGTGYPGELFFGEGSRLTVL.

In its sample, this clonotype was seen a few times. V and J are TRBV4-3 and TRBJ2-7, with TRBD1 matching 9 bases. Looked up from germline, CDR1 is LGHNA and CDR2 is YSLEER. This CDR3 comprises 17 residues. V dropped 1 base and J dropped 2; count of bases not matched to a gene: 9. The CDR3 nucleotides are TGCGCCAGCAGCCAAGGACCCGGACAGGGGACACCCTACGAGCAGTACTTC. Amino acids: CASSQGPGQGTPYEQYF.

Only a few counts were recorded for this clonotype. The CDR3 DNA reads as TGTGCCAGCGGGGAAAGTGAGACCCAGTACTTC. Its translation is CASGESETQYF. The J gene is TRBJ2-5, the V gene TRBV12-3 or TRBV12-4, with D unclear. V was clipped by 8 bases and J by 5 bases, with 9 bases between them. This CDR3 is 11 amino acids long.

The sample holds a few counts of this clonotype. The chain recombines TRBV6-1 with TRBJ2-7; no clear D gene. The germline CDR1 and CDR2 sequences are MNHNS and SASEGT. Trimming removed 2 bases at V and 2 bases at J, with 10 bases between. The CDR3 is 14 residues long. The CDR3 nucleotides read TGTGCCAGCAGTGAACATTACGGCACCTACGAGCAGTACTTC. Translated, it gives CASSEHYGTYEQYF.